These 18 T cell receptor beta chains originate from one sample sequenced in a study of post-analysis software for immune sequencing data. Study results and caveats: Compared with controls, patients had more of 4 to 6 TRBV segments, including TRBV5-6, TRBV5-1 and TRBV20-1.

These receptors have no identified antigens. Researchers reported that TCR beta cDNA libraries carried unique molecular identifiers. TCRdb redid the calling of the PCR reads with MiXCR, one entry per CDR3 protein. The table records almost 700,000 distinct CDR3 sequences, approximately 59% of them present only once. Sequences were obtained from blood. These receptors all come from a girl aged 2 to 10 with multiple sclerosis.

To note about this clonotype: One end of the junction is discordant with germline, which a read error may explain. The V call is TRBV15, the J call TRBJ2-5; weak D call: TRBD2 (5 bases). The CDR3 has 15 amino acids. CDR1 and CDR2 from the germline V gene are LNHNV and YYDKDF (reference sequence). CDR3 protein: CATSRFPLVGESQYF. CDR3 nucleotides: TGTGCCACCAGCAGATTTCCTTTGGTGGGAGAGTCCCAGTACTTC.

This clonotype has a handful of counts. CDR3 DNA sequence: TGTGCCAGCAGTTCGCCGCCCCAAGAGACCCAGTACTTC. Translating gives CASSSPPQETQYF. The chain is built from TRBV5-6 and TRBJ2-5; no clear D. CDR1 is SGHDT, CDR2 YYEEEE, per germline. This CDR3 is 13 amino acids long. The V gene lost 5 bases and the J gene lost 1 base, with 9 bases spanning the gap. Looking up the rest from reference TRBV5-6 and TRBJ2-5 gives the full variable domain: DAGVTQSPTHLIKTRGQQVTLRCSPKSGHDTVSWYQQALGQGPQFIFQYYEEEERQRGNFPDRFSGHQFPNYSSELNVNALLLGDSALYLCASSSPPQETQYFGPGTRLLVL.

The chain employs TRBV6-6 and TRBJ2-5; D gene ambiguous. The end of the DNA is better explained by TRBJ2-1, so the J call may be wrong. There are 14 residues in the CDR3. Germline loops: CDR1 MNHNY, CDR2 SVGAGI (reference sequence). CDR3 sequence reads: CASRGYLIQETQFF. CDR3 in DNA: TGTGCCAGCAGGGGCTACTTGATCCAAGAGACCCAGTTCTTC.

This clonotype was seen a single time. The chain combines TRBV4-1 with TRBJ1-3; 8 bases fit TRBD1. Unmatched junction bases numbered 5, after V lost 4 bases and J lost 0 bases. Germline V lookup: CDR1 MGHRA, CDR2 YSYEKL. This CDR3 has 16 residues. The CDR3 DNA reads as TGCGCCAGCAGCCGGGGACAGGACTACTCTGGAAACACCATATATTTT. This gives the protein CASSRGQDYSGNTIYF.

V gene TRBV20-1 combines with J gene TRBJ1-1, with no clear D. The CDR3 runs 15 residues. V was trimmed by 0 bases and J by 2 bases, leaving 13 bases between them. From germline, CDR1 is DFQATT and CDR2 SNEGSKA (reference sequence). Here the CDR3 DNA reads TGCAGTGCTAGAGACACGCGTGGGCTAAACACTGAAGCTTTCTTT. Translated: CSARDTRGLNTEAFF.

This clonotype was seen more than once but under ten times. This chain joins TRBV12-3 or TRBV12-4 and TRBJ2-5, with 11 bases that match TRBD1. The closer fit of TRBJ2-7 to the DNA end suggests the J call may be wrong. The CDR3 is 16 amino acids. CDR3 sequence reads: CASSLEPGQGVDEQYF. CDR3 DNA: TGTGCCAGCAGTCTAGAACCGGGACAGGGGGTGGACGAGCAGTACTTC.

The V gene is TRBV10-3, the J gene TRBJ2-5; 7 positions agree with TRBD1. The germline V gene encodes CDR1 ENHRY and CDR2 SYGVKD. This CDR3 spans 15 amino acids. The V segment lost 2 bases and the J segment 1 base; nucleotides outside the gene matches: 4. CDR3 amino acids: CAISEGPGGQETQYF. Written as DNA, the CDR3 is TGTGCCATCAGTGAGGGTCCAGGGGGCCAAGAGACCCAGTACTTC.

The rearrangement uses TRBV6-5 and TRBJ2-1; TRBD2 is a possible D gene (6 bases). V was trimmed by 5 bases and J by 6 bases, leaving 20 bases between them. This CDR3 has 16 amino acids. The germline gives CDR1 MNHEY, CDR2 SVGAGI. CDR3 loop: CASSTAAEGKGNEQFF. The CDR3 region has the DNA TGTGCCAGCAGTACCGCGGCGGAGGGGAAAGGCAATGAGCAGTTCTTC.

In its sample, this clonotype was seen a few times. The chain employs TRBV29-1 and TRBJ2-3; 14 positions agree with TRBD2. Germline CDR1 SQVTM, CDR2 ANQGSEA. J gave up 3 bases and V 3 bases, and 5 bases lay outside the gene matches. The CDR3 totals 16 residues. The CDR3 loop is CSVDGTSGGATDTQYF. The CDR3 region has the DNA TGCAGCGTTGACGGGACTAGCGGGGGAGCAACAGATACGCAGTATTTT.

The chain employs TRBV10-3 and TRBJ2-7; 12 bases match TRBD2. The CDR3 has 14 residues. CDR1 and CDR2 (germline): ENHRY, SYGVKD. The ends lost 6 bases at V and 5 bases at J; junction bases unmatched: 5. DNA for the CDR3: TGTGCCATCAGAGTGACTAGCGGGAGCCACGAGCAGTACTTC. It is translated as CAIRVTSGSHEQYF.

This clonotype was seen only a few times. The V gene is TRBV6-5, the J gene TRBJ2-7; 8 bases are a match to TRBD1. CDR3 length: 15 residues. V lost 8 bases to trimming and J lost 0 bases; unmatched junction nucleotides: 9. Germline CDR1 and CDR2: MNHEY and SVGAGI. The CDR3 here is CASSEAGTGSYEQYF. As DNA, the CDR3 is TGTGCCAGCTCCGAAGCCGGGACAGGCTCCTACGAGCAGTACTTC.

The chain combines TRBV7-3 with TRBJ2-5; 7 nucleotides line up with TRBD2. This CDR3 region has 14 residues. The germline V gene encodes CDR1 SGHTA and CDR2 FQGTGA. The J segment lost 5 bases and the V segment lost 2 bases, leaving 5 bases of the junction unmatched. CDR3 residues: CASSLGRAGETQYF. CDR3 DNA sequence: TGTGCCAGCAGCTTAGGGAGGGCGGGCGAGACCCAGTACTTC. Drawing the rest from reference TRBV7-3 and TRBJ2-5, the complete variable domain is GAGVSQTPSNKVTEKGKYVELRCDPISGHTALYWYRQSLGQGPEFLIYFQGTGAADDSGLPNDRFFAVRPEGSVSTLKIQRTERGDSAVYLCASSLGRAGETQYFGPGTRLLVL.

Note on this clonotype: Because the CDR3's place on the DNA is in doubt, the DNA is left out and the CDR3 is given as listed by TCRdb. The chain employs TRBV21-1 and TRBJ2-3. TRBV21-1 is noted as a pseudogene. The CDR3 adds up to 16 amino acids, both ends counted. The CDR3 sequence: CASSKEVGWGTDTQYF.

J is TRBJ2-5 and V is TRBV12-3 or TRBV12-4; 8 bases fit TRBD2. The end of the DNA aligns better with TRBJ2-7, so the J call may be wrong. The CDR3 is 14 amino acids. The CDR3 sequence: CASSAASGLYEQYF. Here the CDR3 DNA reads TGTGCCAGCAGCGCCGCTAGCGGGCTCTACGAGCAGTACTTC.

The chain combines TRBV29-1 with TRBJ2-1, with TRBD2 matching over 11 bases. The CDR3 contains 15 residues. The V gene end was trimmed by 8 bases and the J gene end by 1 base; junction bases not matched to a gene: 7. The V gene's germline CDR1 is SQVTM and CDR2 ANQGSEA. CDR3 sequence (DNA): TGCAGCATCCGACTAGCGGGATGGTCCTACAATGAGCAGTTCTTC. It yields the protein CSIRLAGWSYNEQFF.

This chain links TRBV20-1 with TRBJ2-5, with D possibly being TRBD1 or TRBD2 (7 bases each). V was cut by 3 bases and J by 5 bases, with 19 bases left in between. Germline CDR1 reads DFQATT; CDR2 reads SNEGSKA (reference sequence). The CDR3 extends over 15 amino acids. Here the CDR3 reads CSASGSPGGVETQYF. In nucleotides, the CDR3 is TGCAGTGCTAGCGGGTCGCCAGGGGGGGTTGAGACCCAGTACTTC.

The J gene is TRBJ1-6, the V gene TRBV6-4, with D maybe TRBD1 (6 bases). This CDR3 has 15 amino acids. V lost 2 bases to trimming and J lost 6 bases, with 11 bases between them. Germline V gene lookup returns CDR1 MRHNA and CDR2 SNTAGT. The chain's CDR3 is CASSDGTTINSPLHF. In DNA form, the CDR3 reads TGTGCCAGCAGTGACGGGACAACGATTAATTCACCCCTCCACTTT.

The CDR3 is CASSLLAGGVDTQYF. The CDR3 bases are TGCGCCAGCAGCTTGTTAGCGGGGGGCGTCGATACGCAGTATTTT. V is TRBV5-1 and J is TRBJ2-3; 10 nucleotides match TRBD2. CDR1 and CDR2 (germline): SGHRS, YFSETQ. The CDR3 is 15 amino acids. V was clipped by 1 base and J by 6 bases; unmatched bases: 5.